The 20 T cell receptor beta chains below come from one sample, sequenced in a study of cytomegalovirus exposure and HLA in healthy donors. The PCR ran on 60 Vbeta and 13 Jbeta primers. Method: immunoSEQ multiplex PCR; TCRdb's copy keeps in-frame clones and lacks some. The sample shows about 97,000 clones, roughly 10% of them seen only once. Sequencing was performed on PBMCs. The receptors come from a man aged 50 to 60 in good health and CMV-seropositive.

Ten or more counts support this clone. The gene calls are TRBV6-5 and TRBJ2-1; 12 bases agree with TRBD2. J was trimmed by 7 bases and V by 6 bases; bases with no gene match: 4. The CDR3 is 14 residues long. Germline V gives CDR1 MNHEY, CDR2 SVGAGI. This chain's CDR3 is CASRKTSGRNEQFF. The CDR3 DNA reads as TGTGCCAGCAGGAAGACTAGCGGGAGAAATGAGCAGTTCTTC.

This clone has more than one count but fewer than ten. This sequence joins TRBV2 and TRBJ2-1; 11 bases map to TRBD2. Germline lookup yields CDR1 SNHLY and CDR2 FYNNEI. The CDR3 is 16 amino acids. V was clipped by 4 bases and J by 3 bases; unmatched bases: 5. The CDR3 here is CASSGVGTSGYNEQFF. The DNA for the CDR3 is TGTGCCAGCAGTGGTGTGGGGACTAGCGGCTACAATGAGCAGTTCTTC.

CDR3 bases: TGTGCCAGCAGTACCATAGACATCGGTGAGCAGTTCTTC. This encodes CASSTIDIGEQFF. This chain links TRBV27 with TRBJ2-1; D uncertain. This CDR3 is 13 amino acids long. Trimming pared 5 bases from V and 9 bases from J, leaving 14 bases between. CDR1 and CDR2 from the germline V gene are MNHEY and SMNVEV (reference sequence).

The table lists this clone with a few counts. The chain employs TRBV28 and TRBJ1-3; 8 bases map to TRBD1. Per germline, CDR1 MDHEN and CDR2 SYDVKM. The CDR3 is made up of 15 amino acids. Trimming removed 2 bases from V and 3 bases from J; junction bases left unmatched: 3. CDR3 sequence: CASSLPRGHGNTIYF. DNA for the CDR3: TGTGCCAGCAGTTTACCCAGGGGGCATGGAAACACCATATATTTT.

The chain links TRBV4-3 to TRBJ1-2, with TRBD1 matching over 8 bases. The CDR3 is 14 residues long. CDR1 and CDR2 from the germline V gene are LGHNA and YSLEER. Germline trimming cut 1 base from V and 5 bases from J; bases unmatched to any gene: 3. Here the CDR3 DNA reads TGCGCCAGCAGCCAAGCGACAGGGGTTTATGGCTACACCTTC. Its protein product is CASSQATGVYGYTF.

The chain is built from TRBV7-9 and TRBJ1-5; the D gene is possibly TRBD1 (5 bases). V was cut by 5 bases and J by 6 bases, with 14 bases left in between. The CDR3 is made up of 14 amino acids. Germline lookup yields CDR1 SEHNR and CDR2 FQNEAQ (reference sequence). CDR3 loop: CASSRESGVQPQHF. In DNA, the CDR3 is TGTGCCAGCAGCCGCGAATCGGGGGTTCAGCCCCAGCATTTT.

This clone was seen a few times. This chain connects TRBV10-3 to TRBJ1-1; 7 bases line up with TRBD1. With 4 bases clipped from V and 4 bases from J, the junction kept 9 bases outside the gene matches. Per the germline V gene, CDR1 is ENHRY and CDR2 is SYGVKD. The CDR3 covers 15 residues. CDR3 nucleotides: TGTGCCATCAGTGGGAGGGGGCGCGAAGGCACTGAAGCTTTCTTT. Translated, it gives CAISGRGREGTEAFF.

The rearrangement joins TRBV28 to TRBJ2-2; TRBD1 aligns across 9 bases. CDR3 length equals 18 residues. Germline V gene data show CDR1 as MDHEN and CDR2 as SYDVKM. Trimming took 4 bases from V and 4 from J; bases not matched to a gene: 13. The CDR3 loop is CASSWVWEGTGPTGELFF. In DNA, the CDR3 is TGTGCCAGCAGTTGGGTATGGGAAGGGACAGGGCCCACCGGGGAGCTGTTTTTT.

The chain joins TRBV28 to TRBJ2-3, with 8 bases that match TRBD1. This CDR3 comprises 14 residues. The V and J ends lost 8 bases and 1 base, in that order; junction bases with no gene match: 5. In germline, CDR1 is MDHEN, CDR2 SYDVKM. The CDR3 sequence is CASGQGSRTDTQYF. The CDR3 coding sequence is TGTGCCAGCGGACAGGGTTCGCGCACAGATACGCAGTATTTT.

The J gene is TRBJ1-1, the V gene TRBV5-1; D gene unclear. Looked up from germline, CDR1 is SGHRS and CDR2 is YFSETQ. V was pared by 6 bases and J by 1 base, with 16 bases between. The CDR3 extends over 15 amino acids. The CDR3 nucleotides read TGCGCCAGCACCCTACCGGAGCAAGGGAACACTGAAGCTTTCTTT. This gives the protein CASTLPEQGNTEAFF.

CDR3 protein: CASSSSPGQKGNTIYF. For the CDR3, the DNA is TGTGCCAGCAGCTCTTCGCCGGGACAAAAAGGAAACACCATATATTTT. The chain uses TRBV5-6 and TRBJ1-3; D perhaps matches TRBD1 (6 bases). Germline assignment: CDR1 SGHDT and CDR2 YYEEEE. Trimming pared 3 bases from V and 4 bases from J, leaving 17 bases between. The length of the CDR3 is 16 residues.

This clone was counted only a few times. V and J are TRBV6-6 and TRBJ2-1; a weak D match, TRBD1 (5 bases). The V end lost 0 bases, the J end lost 4 bases, and 13 bases lay between the germline ends. CDR1 is MNHNY and CDR2 is SVGAGI in the germline V gene (reference sequence). The CDR3 sequence is 16 residues long. The CDR3 reads CASSYSTRTTYNEQFF. The CDR3 DNA reads TGTGCCAGCAGTTACTCGACACGGACAACTTACAATGAGCAGTTCTTC.

V is TRBV27 and J is TRBJ2-5, with TRBD2 as a possible D gene (5 bases). The J call is uncertain, as TRBJ2-7 better fits the DNA end. There are 14 residues in the CDR3. Germline CDR1 reads MNHEY; CDR2 reads SMNVEV (reference sequence). The CDR3 here is CASSFGGLDYEQYF. The CDR3 coding sequence is TGTGCCAGCAGTTTTGGTGGACTCGACTACGAGCAGTACTTC.

This clone turned up a few times. The chain is built from TRBV4-3 and TRBJ2-7, with 8 bases matching TRBD1. The germline V gene encodes CDR1 LGHNA and CDR2 YSLEER. V shed 6 bases and J 3 bases; nucleotides not matched to a gene: 10. The CDR3 runs to 15 residues. CDR3: CASSQQPTGGYEQYF. CDR3 nucleotides: TGCGCCAGCAGTCAGCAACCCACAGGGGGCTACGAGCAGTACTTC.

This clone was seen only a few times. Possible read error: a much larger clone is one base away. The rearrangement joins TRBV6-5 to TRBJ1-5; TRBD1 aligns across 9 bases. The CDR3 covers 14 residues. The germline V gene has CDR1 MNHEY and CDR2 SVGAGI. The CDR3 DNA reads TGTGCCAGCAAACCGACAGGGGGAGGCCAGCCCCAGAATTTT. Residues: CASKPTGGGQPQNF.

The V gene is TRBV28, the J gene TRBJ1-1; possible D gene TRBD1, 5 bases. CDR1 and CDR2 (germline): MDHEN, SYDVKM. Trimming removed 3 bases at V and 1 base at J, with 9 bases between. This CDR3 comprises 14 residues. The CDR3: CASSFIQGNTEAFF. DNA of the CDR3: TGTGCCAGCAGTTTTATTCAGGGGAACACTGAAGCTTTCTTT. The variable domain in full, with the rest retrieved from reference TRBV28 and TRBJ1-1, is DVKVTQSSRYLVKRTGEKVFLECVQDMDHENMFWYRQDPGLGLRLIYFSYDVKMKEKGDIPEGYSVSREKKERFSLILESASTNQTSMYLCASSFIQGNTEAFFGQGTRLTVV.

In its sample, this clone was seen many times. This chain uses TRBV5-4 with TRBJ1-4, with TRBD1 matching over 10 bases. Per the germline V gene, CDR1 is SGHNT and CDR2 is YYREEE (reference sequence). The CDR3 sequence is 14 residues long. V was clipped by 4 bases and J by 8 bases; unmatched bases: 5. Here the CDR3 reads CASSRGQGDEKLFF. The DNA of the CDR3 is TGTGCCAGCAGCCGAGGACAGGGGGACGAAAAACTGTTTTTT.

The chain links TRBV29-1 to TRBJ2-2, with D tentatively TRBD1 (5 bases). Germline lookup yields CDR1 SQVTM and CDR2 ANQGSEA. This CDR3 spans 14 amino acids. V gave up 6 bases and J gave up 4 bases, with 15 bases separating them. The CDR3 region has the DNA TGCAGCGTCGCTCCCCAGGGTGTCACCGGGGAGCTGTTTTTT. Amino acids: CSVAPQGVTGELFF.

The chain uses TRBV2 and TRBJ2-5; D might be TRBD2 (5 bases). Trimming removed 7 bases at V and 5 bases at J, with 14 bases between. Germline values: CDR1 SNHLY, CDR2 FYNNEI. The CDR3 loop spans 13 amino acids. CDR3: CASTKERGETQYF. CDR3 sequence (DNA): TGTGCCAGCACCAAGGAAAGAGGGGAGACCCAGTACTTC.

This clone has only a few counts. The CDR3 bases are TGTGCCAGCAGTGATAAGACAGGGACAGGGGGCAATGAGCAGTTCTTC. It codes for CASSDKTGTGGNEQFF. The J gene is TRBJ2-1, the V gene TRBV6-4, with TRBD1 matching 11 bases. V shed 3 bases, J shed 6 bases, and the junction held 7 bases outside the gene matches. The germline V gene has CDR1 MRHNA and CDR2 SNTAGT. The CDR3 contains 16 residues.